The sequence of this T cell receptor (beta chain) was determined in a study of beta chain features in type 1 diabetes. The CDR3 totals 15 residues. Every bit of the isolated RNA underwent reverse transcription, so sequencing read expressed TCRB transcripts. This table comes from immunoSEQ multiplex PCR, and its TCRdb copy is limited to in-frame clones, with some not included. The sample has about 260,000 clones, over 65% seen once. Source material: naive CD4+ T cells from blood. The receptor was isolated from a man under 40 in good health. This rearrangement joins TRBV21-1 to TRBJ2-7; TRBD1 is the table's D call and was not checked against the DNA. TRBV21-1 is a pseudogene. Here the CDR3 reads CASSIPGTGLSEQYF. CDR3 in DNA: TGTGCCAGCAGCATACCCGGGACAGGGCTCTCCGAGCAGTACTTC.